The 4 T cell receptor beta chains below come from one sample, sequenced in a study of cytomegalovirus exposure and HLA in healthy donors. Both 60 Vbeta primers and 13 Jbeta primers went into the PCR. Only in-frame clones appear in the TCRdb table, and some are missing; sequencing was by immunoSEQ multiplex PCR. The sample contains around 90,000 clones, 70% to 85% of which appear only once. Sequencing was carried out using PBMCs. The receptor source for this set is a man aged 50 or older in good health and CMV-seronegative.

This clone was seen just once. The identical CDR3 is also encoded by other nucleotide sequences in the sample. The CDR3 nucleotides are TGTGCCAGCAGCCAAGGCAGGACTAATGAAAAACTGTTTTTT. Its translation: CASSQGRTNEKLFF. The V gene is TRBV14, the J gene TRBJ1-4; unclear D gene. Trimming cost V 1 base and J 2 bases, with 5 bases left between them. This CDR3 is 14 amino acids long. CDR1 is SGHDN, CDR2 FVKESK, per germline.

The rearrangement uses TRBV18 and TRBJ1-4; TRBD1 is a possible D gene (6 bases). Trimming cost V 2 bases and J 5 bases, with 9 bases left between them. The germline V gene has CDR1 KGHSH and CDR2 LQKENI. This CDR3 region has 14 residues. CDR3 sequence reads: CASSPGTINEKLFF. DNA of the CDR3: TGTGCCAGCTCACCAGGGACAATCAATGAAAAACTGTTTTTT.

The rearrangement joins TRBV21-1 to TRBJ2-1; the table's TRBD2 call for D was not verified on the DNA. TRBV21-1 is deemed a pseudogene. The CDR3 is 16 amino acids. CDR3 region: CASSKIAPSSYNEQFF. The DNA for the CDR3 is TGTGCCAGCAGCAAAATTGCGCCGAGCTCCTACAATGAGCAGTTCTTC.

The chain employs TRBV2 and TRBJ1-1; a weak D match, TRBD1 (6 bases). Trimming pared 4 bases from V and 8 bases from J, leaving 14 bases between. The germline gives CDR1 SNHLY, CDR2 FYNNEI. The length of the CDR3 is 13 residues. The CDR3 DNA reads as TGTGCCAGCAGTGCAGAGGGCAGGGGAGAAGCTTTCTTT. It codes for CASSAEGRGEAFF.